Presented here are 28 T cell receptor beta chains from one specimen sequenced in a study of early T cells in non-severe SARS-CoV-2 infection. TCRdb fed the 5' RACE reads into MiXCR, producing one record per CDR3 protein. The table has 30,000 to 45,000 distinct CDR3 sequences, less than 6% seen once; the top ten hold 4% to 4.5%. Source: whole blood, taken at baseline. The source of these receptors is an adult who was a healthcare worker with PCR-confirmed SARS-CoV-2 infection or an uninfected control (not recorded which).

The table lists this clonotype with a few counts. V gene TRBV6-1 combines with J gene TRBJ1-6; 7 bases map to TRBD1. Per germline, CDR1 MNHNS and CDR2 SASEGT. With V trimmed by 6 bases and J by 9 bases, 8 bases remained unmatched. CDR3 length: 14 amino acids. CDR3 protein: CASRVTGERSPLHF. The CDR3 DNA is TGTGCCAGCAGGGTAACAGGGGAGCGTTCACCCCTCCACTTT.

The CDR3 loop reads CASSARPPNRDPPTDTQYF. CDR3 in DNA: TGTGCCAGCAGTGCCAGGCCCCCCAACAGGGATCCTCCAACAGATACGCAGTATTTT. This chain uses TRBV6-1 with TRBJ2-3, with a weak D call TRBD1 (6 bases). Trimming took 4 bases from V and 3 from J, leaving 26 bases between them. This CDR3 contains 19 residues. Germline V lookup: CDR1 MNHNS, CDR2 SASEGT.

V is TRBV19 and J is TRBJ1-5, with 10 nucleotides matching TRBD1. V lost 4 bases to trimming and J lost 4 bases; unmatched junction nucleotides: 7. The germline V gene encodes CDR1 LNHDA and CDR2 SQIVND (reference sequence). CDR3 length equals 16 residues. CDR3 bases: TGTGCCAGTAGTAAAAGACAGGGGGCTTGGAATCAGCCCCAGCATTTT. It encodes CASSKRQGAWNQPQHF.

This clonotype was picked up a small number of times. The chain couples TRBV2 to TRBJ1-5; D perhaps matches TRBD1 (5 bases). The V end was cut by 6 bases, the J end by 1 base, with 10 bases between. The CDR3 consists of 14 residues. Germline V CDR1 and CDR2: SNHLY, FYNNEI. CDR3 region: CASSPGGSNQPQHF. The CDR3 nucleotides are TGTGCCAGCAGCCCCGGGGGAAGCAATCAGCCCCAGCATTTT.

Ten or more counts support this clonotype. This rearrangement joins TRBV12-5 to TRBJ2-1; D is perhaps TRBD1 (5 bases). Between the trimmed V and J ends, which lost 1 base and 4 bases, there was a span of 14 bases. The germline CDR1 and CDR2 sequences are LGHNT and FRNRAP. This CDR3 is built from 16 residues. CDR3: CASGLAQGIRYNEQFF. The DNA for the CDR3 is TGTGCTAGTGGTTTGGCCCAGGGAATACGGTACAATGAGCAGTTCTTC.

This clonotype was detected many times. The rearrangement joins TRBV4-1 to TRBJ2-7; 8 bases are shared with TRBD2. V lost 4 bases to trimming and J lost 2 bases; unmatched junction nucleotides: 4. The CDR3 has 14 amino acids. Germline V gene sequence: CDR1 MGHRA, CDR2 YSYEKL. The CDR3 loop is CASSPGGMPYEQYF. In DNA, the CDR3 is TGCGCCAGCAGCCCGGGGGGGATGCCCTACGAGCAGTACTTC.

The chain uses TRBV29-1 and TRBJ2-1; 11 nucleotides agree with TRBD2. Trimming removed 8 bases from V and 6 bases from J; junction bases left unmatched: 9. Germline values: CDR1 SQVTM, CDR2 ANQGSEA. The CDR3 contains 14 residues. The CDR3 sequence: CSFLSGGASNEQFF. DNA of the CDR3: TGCAGCTTCCTTAGCGGGGGGGCCTCCAATGAGCAGTTCTTC.

This clonotype was detected many times. The chain uses TRBV2 and TRBJ1-3; 8 bases are shared with TRBD1. Trimming took 10 bases from V and 3 from J; bases not matched to a gene: 5. This CDR3 comprises 13 residues. Germline V lookup: CDR1 SNHLY, CDR2 FYNNEI. The CDR3 protein is CATPDRVGNTIYF. The CDR3 DNA is TGTGCCACCCCGGACAGGGTTGGAAACACCATATATTTT.

The sample holds many counts of this clonotype. This chain uses TRBV6-5 with TRBJ1-1, with D possibly matching TRBD1 (6 bases). The germline V and J ends were trimmed by 6 bases and 5 bases, with 16 bases remaining between them. The V gene's germline CDR1 is MNHEY and CDR2 SVGAGI. The CDR3 is 14 residues long. The CDR3 is CASSLGNRETEAFF. The CDR3 bases are TGTGCCAGCAGCCTGGGAAACAGGGAAACTGAAGCTTTCTTT.

A few counts support this clonotype. This chain uses TRBV19 with TRBJ2-2, with D tentatively TRBD2 (5 bases). Trimming cost V 4 bases and J 4 bases, with 13 bases left between them. The CDR3 is 15 residues long. Germline V gene sequence: CDR1 LNHDA, CDR2 SQIVND (reference sequence). The CDR3 region is CASSTRRRGTGELFF. The CDR3 DNA follows: TGTGCCAGTAGTACCCGGCGCCGGGGCACCGGGGAGCTGTTTTTT.

This clonotype was found many times. The chain carries TRBV7-2 and TRBJ1-1; D is unresolved. Germline V gene data show CDR1 as SGHTA and CDR2 as FQGNSA. V lost 5 bases and J lost 0, with 7 bases in between. This CDR3 spans 13 amino acids. This chain's CDR3 is CASSEDLNTEAFF. The CDR3 DNA follows: TGTGCCAGCAGCGAAGACCTGAACACTGAAGCTTTCTTT.

This clonotype was detected only once. The genes are TRBV20-1 and TRBJ2-7, with 8 bases lining up with TRBD2. V dropped 6 bases and J dropped 2; count of bases not matched to a gene: 12. The CDR3 length is 15 residues. Germline V gene lookup returns CDR1 DFQATT and CDR2 SNEGSKA (reference sequence). This CDR3 is CSATTGGRGAYEQYF. The CDR3 DNA follows: TGCAGTGCAACGACGGGAGGGAGGGGGGCCTACGAGCAGTACTTC.

V is TRBV10-3 and J is TRBJ2-4; 9 bases line up with TRBD1. Germline V gene data show CDR1 as ENHRY and CDR2 as SYGVKD. V lost 4 bases and J lost 2; bases outside the gene matches: 3. CDR3 length equals 15 residues. CDR3 nucleotide sequence: TGTGCCATCAGTGGGACAGGGGAAACCAAAAACATTCAGTACTTC. This translates into CAISGTGETKNIQYF.

This clonotype has a count of ten or more. The chain recombines TRBV7-2 with TRBJ1-1, with 11 bases fitting TRBD1. There are 18 residues in the CDR3. Losses at the gene ends were 5 bases for V and 5 bases for J; bases not matched to a gene: 16. Germline V gene sequence: CDR1 SGHTA, CDR2 FQGNSA. The CDR3: CASSRFVNTGTGGTEAFF. The CDR3 coding sequence is TGTGCCAGCAGCCGCTTCGTTAATACGGGGACAGGGGGGACTGAAGCTTTCTTT.

This clonotype was picked up many times. The chain carries TRBV6-2 or TRBV6-3 and TRBJ1-6; tentatively, D is TRBD1 (5 bases). V was shortened by 2 bases and J by 8 bases, with 10 bases between the two germline ends. This CDR3 region has 14 residues. Germline V gene lookup returns CDR1 MNHEY and CDR2 SVGEGT. CDR3 sequence reads: CASSYGGEHSPLHF. As DNA, the CDR3 is TGTGCCAGCAGTTACGGGGGGGAGCATTCACCCCTCCACTTT.

This clonotype occurred many times. This chain uses TRBV20-1 with TRBJ2-1; 15 nucleotides align to TRBD2. V gave up 0 bases and J gave up 1 base; unmatched junction bases: 7. CDR1 and CDR2 from the germline V gene are DFQATT and SNEGSKA (reference sequence). There are 19 residues in the CDR3. CDR3 region: CSARDPGTSGRRSYNEQFF. The CDR3 bases are TGCAGTGCTAGAGATCCCGGGACTAGCGGGAGGAGGTCCTACAATGAGCAGTTCTTC.

The table lists this clonotype with many counts. The chain combines TRBV5-1 with TRBJ1-2; no clear D gene. Trimming pared 3 bases from V and 4 bases from J, leaving 16 bases between. The CDR3 extends over 15 amino acids. The germline CDR1 and CDR2 sequences are SGHRS and YFSETQ. The CDR3 reads CASSSISDGFYGYTF. For the CDR3, the DNA is TGCGCCAGCAGCTCGATATCGGACGGCTTCTATGGCTACACCTTC.

This clonotype was detected many times. This chain links TRBV19 with TRBJ2-4; D is unresolved. V lost 8 bases to trimming and J lost 0 bases, with 11 bases between them. The CDR3 has 14 residues. Looked up from germline, CDR1 is LNHDA and CDR2 is SQIVND (reference sequence). This CDR3 reads CASGATLAKNIQYF. The CDR3 nucleotides are TGTGCCAGTGGAGCTACCCTAGCCAAAAACATTCAGTACTTC.

This clonotype appeared a few times. The CDR3 loop reads CSVRDPFQETQYF. The CDR3, as DNA: TGCAGTGTTAGGGACCCGTTCCAAGAGACCCAGTACTTC. This rearrangement joins TRBV20-1 to TRBJ2-5; tentatively, D is TRBD1 or TRBD2 (5 bases each). Germline CDR1 is DFQATT and CDR2 is SNEGSKA (reference sequence). V was pared by 7 bases and J by 1 base, with 13 bases between. The CDR3 runs to 13 residues.

For this clonotype: A much larger clone differs from this one at a single base, so this may be a read error. The chain combines TRBV20-1 with TRBJ1-3; D gene ambiguous. Per the germline V gene, CDR1 is DFQATT and CDR2 is SNEGSKA (reference sequence). Trimming pared 0 bases from V and 10 bases from J, leaving 13 bases between. This CDR3 contains 13 residues. CDR3 protein: CSARERIRSTIYF. CDR3 in DNA: TGCAGTGCTAGAGAGCGCATTCGTTCGACCATATATTTT.

This clonotype was seen at least ten times. The chain combines TRBV18 with TRBJ1-5; D might be TRBD1 (6 bases). CDR1 is KGHSH and CDR2 is LQKENI in the germline V gene. V was pared by 4 bases and J by 7 bases, with 11 bases between. The CDR3 covers 13 residues. CDR3 in DNA: TGTGCCAGCTCACTGTCAGGGGCCCAGCCCCAGCATTTT. This encodes CASSLSGAQPQHF.

This clonotype occurred many times. This chain joins TRBV29-1 and TRBJ1-6, with D maybe TRBD1 (6 bases). V dropped 6 bases and J dropped 6 bases, with 12 bases sitting between them. This CDR3 spans 13 amino acids. The germline V gene encodes CDR1 SQVTM and CDR2 ANQGSEA. The CDR3 DNA sequence: TGCAGCGTAAGGACAGCATCTAATTCACCCCTCCACTTT. Translating it yields CSVRTASNSPLHF.

The sample holds a few counts of this clonotype. The chain employs TRBV9 and TRBJ2-3; D is perhaps TRBD1 (5 bases). V was clipped by 3 bases and J by 0 bases, with 20 bases between them. Germline lookup yields CDR1 SGDLS and CDR2 YYNGEE. CDR3 size: 18 residues. As DNA, the CDR3 is TGTGCCAGCAGCGACAGGTTAGCACAGCCCGAAAGCACAGATACGCAGTATTTT. Translation: CASSDRLAQPESTDTQYF.

This clonotype was observed once. The J gene is TRBJ2-4, the V gene TRBV7-2; 11 bases are shared with TRBD2. The V segment lost 7 bases and the J segment 9 bases; nucleotides outside the gene matches: 5. The CDR3 has 13 residues. Germline V gene sequence: CDR1 SGHTA, CDR2 FQGNSA. The CDR3 coding sequence is TGTGCCAGCAATAGCGGGGGGGGTGGCATTCAGTACTTC. Protein product: CASNSGGGGIQYF.

The rearrangement uses TRBV29-1 and TRBJ2-1, with D possibly matching TRBD2 (6 bases). V lost 6 bases and J lost 2, with 8 bases in between. The germline CDR1 and CDR2 sequences are SQVTM and ANQGSEA. The CDR3 sequence is 12 residues long. The CDR3 spells CSVLATYNEQFF. DNA for the CDR3: TGCAGCGTCCTAGCGACCTACAATGAGCAGTTCTTC.

This clonotype was counted ten times or more. The chain is built from TRBV20-1 and TRBJ2-1, with 9 bases that match TRBD2. From germline, CDR1 is DFQATT and CDR2 SNEGSKA (reference sequence). CDR3 length: 13 amino acids. Trimming at V came to 4 bases and at J to 8 bases, leaving 6 bases not matched to a gene. Written as DNA, the CDR3 is TGCAGTGCTAAGTTAGCGGGAGTTTATGAGCAGTTCTTC. This sequence encodes CSAKLAGVYEQFF.

This clonotype was recorded at least ten times. The chain employs TRBV16 and TRBJ1-2, with 12 bases that match TRBD1. Germline CDR1 KGHSY, CDR2 FQNENV. CDR3 length: 16 amino acids. V lost 4 bases, J lost 3 bases, and 6 bases stayed unmatched. In DNA form, the CDR3 reads TGTGCCAGCAGCCCGGGACAGGGGGCGGATCACTATGGCTACACCTTC. Encoded protein: CASSPGQGADHYGYTF.

The sample holds many counts of this clonotype. The chain links TRBV4-2 to TRBJ1-2; D not certain. The CDR3 covers 15 residues. The germline V and J ends were trimmed by 4 bases and 6 bases, with 18 bases remaining between them. From germline, CDR1 is LGHNA and CDR2 YNFKEQ. CDR3 sequence: CASSPSSRDLNGYTF. The CDR3 DNA follows: TGTGCCAGCAGCCCAAGCTCCCGGGATCTAAATGGCTACACCTTC.